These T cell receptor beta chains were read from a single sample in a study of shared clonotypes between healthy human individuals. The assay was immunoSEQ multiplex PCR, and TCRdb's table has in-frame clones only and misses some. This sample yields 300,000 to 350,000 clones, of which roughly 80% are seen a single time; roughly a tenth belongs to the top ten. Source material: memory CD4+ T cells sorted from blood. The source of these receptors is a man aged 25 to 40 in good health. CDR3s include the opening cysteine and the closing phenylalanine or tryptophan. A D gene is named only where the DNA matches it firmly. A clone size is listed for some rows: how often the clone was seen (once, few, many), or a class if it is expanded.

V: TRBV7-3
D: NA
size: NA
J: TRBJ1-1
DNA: TGTGCCAGCAGCGCGGACGGGAACACTGAAGCTTTCTTT
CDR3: CASSADGNTEAFF

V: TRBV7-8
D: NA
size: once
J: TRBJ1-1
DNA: TGTGCCAGCAGCTTGAGACAGGCGAACACTGAAGCTTTCTTT
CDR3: CASSLRQANTEAFF

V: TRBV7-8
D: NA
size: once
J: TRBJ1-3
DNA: TGTGCCAGCAGCTTAATAGTGAACTCTGGAAACACCATATATTTT
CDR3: CASSLIVNSGNTIYF

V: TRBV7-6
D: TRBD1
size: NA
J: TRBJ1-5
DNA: TGTGCCAGCAGCCCCCGGACAGGGGTTGCCACTCAGCCCCAGCATTTT
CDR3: CASSPRTGVATQPQHF

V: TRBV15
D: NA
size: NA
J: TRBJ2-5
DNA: TGTGCCACCAGCAGAGGGGCCACGGAGACCCAGTACTTC
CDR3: CATSRGATETQYF

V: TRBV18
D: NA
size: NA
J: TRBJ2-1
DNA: TGTGCCAGCTCACCACGGCAGAAGCTAGTCAATGAGCAGTTCTTC
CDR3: CASSPRQKLVNEQFF

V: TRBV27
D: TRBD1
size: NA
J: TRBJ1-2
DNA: TGTGCCAGCAGTTTAAAGGGCGGCAGGGGGCGCCTCTATGGCTACACCTTC
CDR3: CASSLKGGRGRLYGYTF

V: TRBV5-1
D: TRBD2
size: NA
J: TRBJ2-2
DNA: TGCGCCAACCCACTCCCTAGCGGGAGGCGGACCGGGGAGCTGTTTTTT
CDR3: CANPLPSGRRTGELFF

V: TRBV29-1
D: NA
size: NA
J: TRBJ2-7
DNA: TGCAGCGTTGCCCCCCCCCAGACGTACGAGCAGTACTTC
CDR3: CSVAPPQTYEQYF

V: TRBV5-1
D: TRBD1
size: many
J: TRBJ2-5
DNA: TGCGCCAGCAGCTCAGGGACAGGGGGCTTTCAAGAGACCCAGTACTTC
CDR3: CASSSGTGGFQETQYF

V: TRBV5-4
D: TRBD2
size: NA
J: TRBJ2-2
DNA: TGTGCCAGCAGCCCCCTAGCGGGAGACTCCGGGGAGCTGTTTTTT
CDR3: CASSPLAGDSGELFF

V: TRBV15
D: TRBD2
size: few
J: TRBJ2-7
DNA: TGTGCCACCAGCAGAGATCCAGCGGGAGCTGACGAGCAGTACTTC
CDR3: CATSRDPAGADEQYF

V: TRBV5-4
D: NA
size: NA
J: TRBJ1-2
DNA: TGTGCCAGCAGCTTCGAGGGAAACTATGGCTACACCTTC
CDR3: CASSFEGNYGYTF

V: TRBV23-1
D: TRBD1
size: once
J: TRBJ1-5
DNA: TGCGCCAGCAGTCAATCGGGGGGACAGGGGGCGTTCGGGCAGCCCCAGCATTTT
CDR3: CASSQSGGQGAFGQPQHF

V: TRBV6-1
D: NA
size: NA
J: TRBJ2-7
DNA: TGTGCCAGCAGTGTGACCTACGAGCAGTACTTC
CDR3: CASSVTYEQYF

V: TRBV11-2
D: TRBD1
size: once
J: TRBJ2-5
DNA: TGTGCCAGCAGCTATGAAGGGACAGGGGCTCAAGAGACCCAGTACTTC
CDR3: CASSYEGTGAQETQYF

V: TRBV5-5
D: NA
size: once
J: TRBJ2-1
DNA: TGTGCCAGCAGCTTGGAGTCAGGGATTAGAAATGAGCAGTTCTTC
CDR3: CASSLESGIRNEQFF

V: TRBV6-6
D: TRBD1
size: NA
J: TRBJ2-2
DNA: TGTGCCAGCAGTCGGGACAGGGAAACCGGGGAGCTGTTTTTT
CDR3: CASSRDRETGELFF

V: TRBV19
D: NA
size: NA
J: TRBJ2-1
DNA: TGTGCCAGTAAAGGGGAACGTGTCTACAATGAGCAGTTCTTC
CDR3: CASKGERVYNEQFF

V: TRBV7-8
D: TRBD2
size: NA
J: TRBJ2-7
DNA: TGTGCCAGCAGCCGACTAGCGTTCTCCTACGAGCAGTACTTC
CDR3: CASSRLAFSYEQYF

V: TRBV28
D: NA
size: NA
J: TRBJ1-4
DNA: TGTGCCAGCAGTTTGGGCCAGGGTGGTTGGGAAAAACTGTTTTTT
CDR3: CASSLGQGGWEKLFF

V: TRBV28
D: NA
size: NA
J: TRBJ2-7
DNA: TGTGCCAGCAAGGCCTGGGGAAGGGTTTCCGAGCAGTACTTC
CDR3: CASKAWGRVSEQYF

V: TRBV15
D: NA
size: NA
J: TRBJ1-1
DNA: TGTGCCACCAGCAGAACAGGGAACACTGAAGCTTTCTTT
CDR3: CATSRTGNTEAFF

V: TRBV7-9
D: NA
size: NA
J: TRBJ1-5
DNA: TGTGCCAGCAGTTCACAGGGACCCGATGGGCCCCAGCATTTT
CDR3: CASSSQGPDGPQHF

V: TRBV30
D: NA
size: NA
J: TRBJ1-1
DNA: TGTGCCTGGAGTGTCAGGACGAGCACTGAAGCTTTCTTT
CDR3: CAWSVRTSTEAFF

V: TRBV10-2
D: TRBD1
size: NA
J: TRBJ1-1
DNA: TGCGCCAGCAGTGAGGCAGGGGGCACTGAAGCTTTCTTT
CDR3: CASSEAGGTEAFF

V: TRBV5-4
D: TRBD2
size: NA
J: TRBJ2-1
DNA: TGTGCCAGCAGCTTGGTAAATCGGGGACTAGCTCACAATGAGCAGTTCTTC
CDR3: CASSLVNRGLAHNEQFF

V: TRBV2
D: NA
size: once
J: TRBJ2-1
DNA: TGTGCCAGCAGTGCCGATTCAGGGGTCGGTTACAATGAGCAGTTCTTC
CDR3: CASSADSGVGYNEQFF

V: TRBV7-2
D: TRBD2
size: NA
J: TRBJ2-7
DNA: TGTGCCAGCAGCTTAGACCCAGCGGGAGGCACCTACGAGCAGTACTTC
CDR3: CASSLDPAGGTYEQYF

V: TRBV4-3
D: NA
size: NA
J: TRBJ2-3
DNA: TGCGCCAGCAGCCAGGACTATTACACAGATACGCAGTATTTT
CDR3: CASSQDYYTDTQYF

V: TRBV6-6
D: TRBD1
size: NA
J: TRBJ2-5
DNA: TGTGCCAGCAGTTACCCAGGGGGTGGAGAGACCCAGTACTTC
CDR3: CASSYPGGGETQYF

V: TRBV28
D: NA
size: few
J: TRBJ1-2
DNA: TGTGCCAGCAGTTCCCACAGGAGCTATGGCTACACCTTC
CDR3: CASSSHRSYGYTF

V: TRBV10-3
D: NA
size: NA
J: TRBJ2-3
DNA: TGTGCCATCAGGGAGCGGATGGGGGGAGTGAGTTCAGATACGCAGTATTTT
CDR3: CAIRERMGGVSSDTQYF

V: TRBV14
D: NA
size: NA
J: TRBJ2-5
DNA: TGTGCCAGCAGCCAAGATTTCGACATTCTGACTCAAGAGACCCAGTACTTC
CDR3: CASSQDFDILTQETQYF

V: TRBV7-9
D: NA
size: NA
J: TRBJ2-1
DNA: TGTGCCAGCAGCTCCCCTGCTAATGAGCAGTTCTTC
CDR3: CASSSPANEQFF

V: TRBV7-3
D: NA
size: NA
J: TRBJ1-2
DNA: TGTGCCAGCAGCCAGGATGGGGTCTATGGCTACACCTTC
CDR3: CASSQDGVYGYTF

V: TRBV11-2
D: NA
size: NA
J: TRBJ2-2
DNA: TGTGCCAGCAGCTTAGATCAGATGTTCCGGGGCACCGGGGAGCTGTTTTTT
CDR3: CASSLDQMFRGTGELFF

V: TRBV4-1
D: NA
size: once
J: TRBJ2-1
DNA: TGCGCCAGCAGCCCCCAAGCGGCCCTGCGGCTAGCTCGTGAGCAGTTCTTC
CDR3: CASSPQAALRLAREQFF

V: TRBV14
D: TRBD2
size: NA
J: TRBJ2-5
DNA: TGTGCCAGCAGCCAAGCTTTCAGATCTCTCGGAACTAGCGGGATTCAAGAGACCCAGTACTTC
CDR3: CASSQAFRSLGTSGIQETQYF

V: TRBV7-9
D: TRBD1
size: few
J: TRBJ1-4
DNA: TGTGCCAGCAGCTCAAACCGGGACAGGGCTGAAAAACTGTTTTTT
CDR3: CASSSNRDRAEKLFF

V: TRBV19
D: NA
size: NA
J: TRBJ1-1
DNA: TGTGCCAGTAGTATGCAGGGCAGGAACACTGAAGCTTTCTTT
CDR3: CASSMQGRNTEAFF

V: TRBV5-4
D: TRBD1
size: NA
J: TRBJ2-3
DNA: TGTGCCAGCAGCTTGGCTCCGGGACAGAACACAGATACGCAGTATTTT
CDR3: CASSLAPGQNTDTQYF

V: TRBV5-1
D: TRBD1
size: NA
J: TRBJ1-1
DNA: TGCGCCAGCAGCCCCACCCCAGCTCAAAGGGGGCGTGAGGCTTTCTTT
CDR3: CASSPTPAQRGREAFF

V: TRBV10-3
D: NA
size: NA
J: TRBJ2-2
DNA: TGTGCCATCAGTGGGGGGTGGGGACACACAACCGGGGAGCTGTTTTTT
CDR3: CAISGGWGHTTGELFF

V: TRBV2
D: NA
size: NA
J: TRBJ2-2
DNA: TGTGCCAGCATCCAGGAGGGCACCGGGGAGCTGTTTTTT
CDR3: CASIQEGTGELFF